This T cell receptor (beta chain) was captured in a study of control samples from healthy donors and cancer patients (dated by TCRdb to about 2020). This clone was seen only once. The target of this receptor is not known. The record has no base qualities; no much larger clone is one base away. CDR1 SGHKS and CDR2 YYEKEE were looked up in the germline V gene (reference sequence). Including the terminal cysteine and phenylalanine, the CDR3 comprises 15 residues. Only the CDR3 DNA is retained, 45 bases long and in frame from the first base. V gives up 2 bases and J gives up 1 base, and the segment between their germline ends measures 12 bases. The library was generated by the immunoSEQ multiplex PCR assay. Imported from immuneACCESS, the table was reduced by TCRdb to in-frame sequences with V and J called. These copies leave out some clones; in studies compared against another copy, an unresolved V gene accounts for under half, and the cause of the remainder is not known. For this sample there are roughly 120,000 clones; roughly 93% appear just once. In total, the top ten clones hold roughly 2.6% of the sample.

The sample was blood. The chain couples TRBV5-5 to TRBJ1-1, with TRBD1 perhaps the D gene, on 6 matching bases. The sequence was collected from a man aged 30 to 39 in good health. The CDR3 sequence is CASSFSGTKNTEAFF. The nucleotides are TGTGCCAGCAGCTTTTCCGGGACAAAGAACACTGAAGCTTTCTTT.